This T cell receptor (beta chain) was recovered during a study of T cell repertoires in aging, cancer and after chemotherapy. Study-wide background: Healthy donor repertoires were recorded over several months to years and showed clear clonal overlap.

Germline trimming cut 3 bases from V and 5 bases from J; bases unmatched to any gene: 9. CDR3 length equals 15 residues. Germline loops: CDR1 DFQATT, CDR2 SNEGSKA (reference sequence). Study conclusions and caveats: In each cancer cohort, median generation probability increased across chemotherapy, suggesting thymic output rebounded. Compared with age-matched healthy donors, untreated hematological or solid cancer patients showed higher blood TCR clonality.

Concerning this clonotype: No antigen is known for it.

Amplification of TCR beta used genomic DNA extracted from peripheral blood. TRB rearrangements spanning V, D and J were amplified using mixed TRB-A/B primers. TCRdb fed the multiplex PCR reads into MiXCR, producing one record per CDR3 protein. The sample lists about 8,700 distinct CDR3 sequences, 32% occurring once. J is TRBJ2-1 and V is TRBV20-1; 8 bases agree with TRBD2. The sequence was obtained from a human donor in good health. Material: blood. CDR3 sequence: CSASNREGAHNEQFF. CDR3 nucleotide sequence: TGCAGTGCTAGCAACCGGGAGGGTGCGCACAATGAGCAGTTCTTC.